Below are 23 T cell receptor beta chains sequenced from a single sample in a study of blood T cells in healthy people across ages. PCR was performed a second time for about 7 to 12 cycles using a sample-barcoded 5' primer and a J-beta primer mix. TCRdb passed the 5' RACE reads through MiXCR, listing each CDR3 protein once. Found here are over 1,300,000 distinct CDR3 sequences, approximately 59% of them singletons; the top ten hold 6.7%. Sequenced sample: blood. The receptor source for this set is a man aged 18 to 30 in good health.

The chain carries TRBV24-1 and TRBJ1-2; 10 positions agree with TRBD1. The germline V gene has CDR1 KGHDR and CDR2 SFDVKD. The CDR3 is 13 amino acids. J lost 6 bases, V lost 9 bases, and 6 bases had no gene match. The CDR3 sequence is CATSFGTGDGYTF. The CDR3 coding sequence is TGTGCCACCTCATTCGGGACAGGGGATGGCTACACCTTC.

V is TRBV7-9 and J is TRBJ2-1; D may be TRBD2 (6 bases). The V gene's germline CDR1 is SEHNR and CDR2 FQNEAQ (reference sequence). Trimming stripped 5 bases from V and 4 bases from J, with 15 bases between. The CDR3 is made up of 15 amino acids. The CDR3 DNA reads as TGTGCCAGCAGCCCGGGAGAGACACATTACAATGAGCAGTTCTTC. It codes for CASSPGETHYNEQFF.

This clonotype was detected only a few times. This chain joins TRBV28 and TRBJ2-7; D perhaps matches TRBD1 (5 bases). This CDR3 contains 15 residues. CDR1 is MDHEN and CDR2 is SYDVKM in the germline V gene. V dropped 3 bases and J dropped 4 bases, with 16 bases sitting between them. This CDR3 is CASSFTGASSYEQYF. CDR3 nucleotides: TGTGCCAGCAGTTTCACAGGAGCCTCCTCATACGAGCAGTACTTC.

The chain carries TRBV5-1 and TRBJ2-7; D is uncertain. Between the trimmed V and J ends, which lost 2 bases and 0 bases, there was a span of 9 bases. CDR1 and CDR2 (germline): SGHRS, YFSETQ. This CDR3 has 14 residues. CDR3 in amino acids: CASSFFAASYEQYF. The CDR3 nucleotides are TGCGCCAGCAGCTTCTTTGCAGCCTCCTACGAGCAGTACTTC. The full variable domain, rest sourced from reference TRBV5-1 and TRBJ2-7, is KAGVTQTPRYLIKTRGQQVTLSCSPISGHRSVSWYQQTPGQGLQFLFEYFSETQRNKGNFPGRFSGRQFSNSRSEMNVSTLELGDSALYLCASSFFAASYEQYFGPGTRLTVT.

The chain joins TRBV6-5 to TRBJ2-3; D is possibly TRBD1 or TRBD2 (5 bases each). The CDR3 sequence is 15 residues long. V was clipped by 5 bases and J by 2 bases, with 14 bases between them. The germline V gene encodes CDR1 MNHEY and CDR2 SVGAGI. The CDR3 DNA reads TGTGCCAGCAGTAGCGAGGGCAGGGTCACAGATACGCAGTATTTT. Protein: CASSSEGRVTDTQYF.

This clonotype turned up a few times. The V call is TRBV7-2, the J call TRBJ2-1; TRBD2 matches at 7 bases. CDR3 length equals 15 residues. J was trimmed by 5 bases and V by 5 bases; bases with no gene match: 9. CDR1 is SGHTA, CDR2 FQGNSA, per germline. The CDR3 here is CASSPGTNRDNEQFF. The CDR3 DNA sequence: TGTGCCAGCAGCCCCGGGACTAATAGGGACAATGAGCAGTTCTTC.

This clonotype was seen a handful of times. The gene calls are TRBV29-1 and TRBJ2-5; either TRBD1 or TRBD2 may fit D (5 bases each). The germline gives CDR1 SQVTM, CDR2 ANQGSEA. This CDR3 has 14 amino acids. Trimming pared 6 bases from V and 5 bases from J, leaving 19 bases between. The CDR3 sequence: CSVATRGLGETQYF. The CDR3 DNA follows: TGCAGCGTCGCAACTAGGGGTCTGGGGGAGACCCAGTACTTC.

This chain joins TRBV20-1 and TRBJ2-7, with 13 nucleotides matching TRBD2. The CDR3 has 16 amino acids. The trim removed 4 bases at V and 0 bases at J, leaving 6 bases unmatched. Germline V gene sequence: CDR1 DFQATT, CDR2 SNEGSKA (reference sequence). CDR3 loop: CSATGLAGPNSYEQYF. The CDR3, as DNA: TGCAGTGCTACGGGACTAGCGGGACCCAACTCCTACGAGCAGTACTTC.

The chain has TRBV6-4 and TRBJ2-4; D is ambiguous. The J call may be faulty, since TRBJ2-7 better matches the DNA end. In germline, CDR1 is MRHNA, CDR2 SNTAGT. The CDR3 spans 15 residues. CDR3 in amino acids: CASSEETSPFHEQYF. The DNA for the CDR3 is TGTGCCAGCAGTGAGGAGACCTCACCTTTCCACGAGCAGTACTTC.

The rearrangement joins TRBV3-1 to TRBJ2-1; 8 bases align to TRBD2. The last part of the DNA fits TRBJ2-7 better; the J call may be wrong. CDR1 LGHDT and CDR2 YNNKEL come from the germline V gene (reference sequence). The CDR3 is made up of 18 amino acids. The DNA of the CDR3 is TGTGCCAGCAGCCCGTTCGGCGGACGGACTAGCCAATACAATGAGCAGTACTTC. This encodes CASSPFGGRTSQYNEQYF.

The V gene is TRBV28, the J gene TRBJ1-5; the D is unclear. Trimming cost V 7 bases and J 0 bases, with 10 bases left between them. This CDR3 is 14 amino acids long. Germline loops: CDR1 MDHEN, CDR2 SYDVKM. CDR3 in amino acids: CASKEFASNQPQHF. The CDR3 DNA is TGTGCCAGCAAGGAGTTTGCTAGCAATCAGCCCCAGCATTTT.

V is TRBV5-6 and J is TRBJ2-1; 10 bases are a match to TRBD2. J gave up 7 bases and V 0 bases, and 10 bases lay outside the gene matches. The CDR3 runs to 17 residues. The germline gives CDR1 SGHDT, CDR2 YYEEEE. CDR3 DNA sequence: TGTGCCAGCAGCTTGGAAACTAGCGGGGCGGTGGATAATGAGCAGTTCTTC. Amino acids: CASSLETSGAVDNEQFF.

This clonotype was picked up a small number of times. The rearrangement uses TRBV7-9 and TRBJ2-7; D perhaps matches TRBD1 (5 bases). Trimming pared 2 bases from V and 6 bases from J, leaving 8 bases between. Germline CDR1 SEHNR, CDR2 FQNEAQ (reference sequence). The CDR3 is 12 amino acids. This CDR3 is CASSLQGFEQYF. In DNA, the CDR3 is TGTGCCAGCAGCTTACAGGGTTTCGAGCAGTACTTC.

This clonotype was seen a handful of times. The chain uses TRBV20-1 and TRBJ2-1; no clear D. V was pared by 1 base and J by 6 bases, with 13 bases between. Germline-derived CDR1 and CDR2 are DFQATT and SNEGSKA (reference sequence). This CDR3 contains 14 residues. The CDR3 is CSARVLAGPNEQFF. The CDR3 bases are TGCAGTGCTAGAGTTCTGGCAGGACCCAATGAGCAGTTCTTC.

V is TRBV12-3 or TRBV12-4 and J is TRBJ1-4, with a tentative D call TRBD1 (5 bases). V shed 2 bases and J shed 6 bases, with 16 bases lying between them. This CDR3 has 16 amino acids. The CDR3 DNA reads as TGTGCCAGCAGTTTACTCGATCTAAGGGGAGATGAAAAACTGTTTTTT. Protein product: CASSLLDLRGDEKLFF.

This clonotype appeared once. This chain connects TRBV25-1 to TRBJ1-1; no firm D call. In germline, CDR1 is MGHDK, CDR2 SYGVNS. The CDR3 is 11 residues long. With 10 bases removed from V and 6 bases from J, the gap between germline ends came to 12 bases. The CDR3 bases are TGTGCCATCCCGGCCGGGCCTGAAGCTTTCTTT. Translated, it gives CAIPAGPEAFF.

This chain connects TRBV14 to TRBJ2-1; D may be TRBD2 (6 bases). Deletions cut 0 bases from V and 7 bases from J, with 16 bases between. CDR1 and CDR2 from the germline V gene are SGHDN and FVKESK. This CDR3 comprises 16 residues. CDR3 coding DNA: TGTGCCAGCAGCCAAGAGAGGACTATTTCTAGGAATGAGCAGTTCTTC. Translation gives CASSQERTISRNEQFF.

The chain carries TRBV29-1 and TRBJ2-1; TRBD2 matches 7 bases. V shed 6 bases, J shed 7 bases, and the junction held 6 bases outside the gene matches. Germline V gene sequence: CDR1 SQVTM, CDR2 ANQGSEA. The CDR3 totals 12 residues. CDR3 amino acids: CSVGGLGNEQFF. The CDR3 coding sequence is TGCAGCGTCGGGGGGTTGGGAAATGAGCAGTTCTTC.

The V and J genes are TRBV6-5 and TRBJ2-5; D ambiguous. The CDR3 is made up of 15 amino acids. The V end lost 0 bases, the J end lost 11 bases, and 19 bases lay between the germline ends. CDR1 is MNHEY and CDR2 is SVGAGI in the germline V gene. The CDR3 nucleotides read TGTGCCAGCAGTTACTCAGGAGATTCCCTCGAAGAGCAGTACTTC. It yields the protein CASSYSGDSLEEQYF.

The table lists this clonotype with many counts. V is TRBV12-3 or TRBV12-4 and J is TRBJ2-6; tentatively, D is TRBD1 (5 bases). This CDR3 has 15 residues. V was pared by 2 bases and J by 0 bases, with 5 bases between. The CDR3 coding sequence is TGTGCCAGCAGTTTAAGGGGCTCTGGGGCCAACGTCCTGACTTTC. Translating gives CASSLRGSGANVLTF.

This clonotype was seen a handful of times. The V gene is TRBV25-1, the J gene TRBJ2-5; the match to TRBD1 covers 9 bases. This CDR3 region has 13 residues. The ends lost 6 bases at V and 4 bases at J; junction bases unmatched: 3. CDR1 and CDR2 (germline): MGHDK, SYGVNS. CDR3 region: CASSADRGETQYF. In DNA, the CDR3 is TGTGCCAGCAGCGCGGACAGGGGAGAGACCCAGTACTTC.

The rearrangement links TRBV20-1 to TRBJ2-1; 8 bases line up with TRBD2. The V gene end was trimmed by 3 bases and the J gene end by 2 bases; junction bases not matched to a gene: 18. The CDR3 runs to 19 residues. Germline loops: CDR1 DFQATT, CDR2 SNEGSKA (reference sequence). CDR3 coding DNA: TGCAGTGCTAGTCCCCCCCCTAGTAGCGGGAAAGGGCCCTACAATGAGCAGTTCTTC. Its translation is CSASPPPSSGKGPYNEQFF.

The CDR3 DNA sequence: TGTGCCAGCAGCTCGCTTCACCGCGGGACTAGCGGGAGAGAGACCCAGTACTTC. This sequence encodes CASSSLHRGTSGRETQYF. This chain uses TRBV11-2 with TRBJ2-7; 14 bases align to TRBD2. The better agreement between TRBJ2-5 and the DNA end casts doubt on the J call. This CDR3 is 18 amino acids long. CDR1 is SGHAT and CDR2 is FQNNGV in the germline V gene.